This is a list of T cell receptor beta chains from one sample in a study of T cells in Graves' hyperthyroidism and ophthalmopathy. Each CDR3 protein gets one entry after TCRdb re-called the multiplex PCR reads with MiXCR. The sample lists around 760,000 distinct CDR3 sequences, around a third seen once, with more than 25% in the top ten. Sample: blood. These TCRs come from a middle-aged woman with Graves' hyperthyroidism. The conserved cysteine and the conserved F or W are not part of the CDR3 here. The order of the fields is J gene, CDR3 length, V gene, CDR3 protein.

TRBJ1-1,13,TRBV11-2,ASSLDLGLNTEAF
TRBJ1-1,12,TRBV7-9,ASSLASENTEAF
TRBJ1-4,11,TRBV5-8,ASRGGINEKLF
TRBJ2-1,15,TRBV6-4,ASSDLQGEYSYNEQF
TRBJ1-5,13,TRBV9,ASSVAGGANQPQH
TRBJ2-7,10,TRBV15,ATSREAGGPY
TRBJ1-2,12,TRBV13,ASSYRGHSYGYT
TRBJ1-2,14,TRBV15,ATSRDRLGRGGGYT
TRBJ1-1,10,TRBV29-1,SVNRENTEAF
TRBJ2-7,14,TRBV6-1,ASRAPRWLESYEQY
TRBJ2-7,16,TRBV7-6,ASSLVSLSGGGLGEQY
TRBJ1-2,13,TRBV10-2,ASSDKTGGEYGYT
TRBJ1-2,11,TRBV12-3/TRBV12-4,ASSPQRRYGYT
TRBJ2-1,12,TRBV2,ASSEVGQFDEQF
TRBJ1-1,12,TRBV3-1,ASSTGQGYTEAL
TRBJ2-7,14,TRBV28,ASSSPASGSTYGQY
TRBJ1-4,13,TRBV9,ASSEGGVDNEKLF
TRBJ2-7,11,TRBV7-8,ASSFRGPYEQY
TRBJ1-4,10,TRBV7-9,ASSGPGGKLF